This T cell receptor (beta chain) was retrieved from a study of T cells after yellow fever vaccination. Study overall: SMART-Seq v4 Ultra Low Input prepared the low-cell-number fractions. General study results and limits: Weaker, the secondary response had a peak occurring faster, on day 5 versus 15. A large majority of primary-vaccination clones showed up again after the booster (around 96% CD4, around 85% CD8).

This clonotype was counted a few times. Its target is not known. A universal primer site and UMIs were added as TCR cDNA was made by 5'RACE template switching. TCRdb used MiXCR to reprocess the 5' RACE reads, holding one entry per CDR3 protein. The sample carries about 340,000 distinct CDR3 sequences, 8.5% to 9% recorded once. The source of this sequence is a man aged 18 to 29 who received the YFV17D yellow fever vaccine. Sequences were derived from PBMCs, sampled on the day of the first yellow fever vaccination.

In DNA, the CDR3 is TGTGCCAGCAGTTTAACGGGTCGGATGAACACTGAAGCTTTCTTT. Its translation: CASSLTGRMNTEAFF. The V and J genes are TRBV12-3 or TRBV12-4 and TRBJ1-1; D gene uncertain. The CDR3 contains 15 residues. The ends were cut back, 2 bases at V and 0 bases at J, with 10 bases in the middle.